This T cell receptor beta chain originates from a study of T cell responses to AZD1222 COVID-19 vaccine. Study background: It was second doses at about 4 or about 12 weeks that were pooled. General observations from the study: Repertoire sampling happened only post peak T cell response.

TCRdb's copy holds only in-frame clones and misses some; the assay was immunoSEQ multiplex PCR. The data hold tens of thousands of clones, with about 90% observed a single time. Remarks on this clone: Its matching antigen is unknown. The sample contains more than one DNA sequence encoding this CDR3.

The CDR3 covers 15 residues. The germline CDR1 and CDR2 sequences are SGDLS and YYNGEE. V lost 0 bases, J lost 5 bases, and 14 bases lay in between. The chain is built from TRBV9 and TRBJ1-2; D remains ambiguous. The origin of this receptor is an adult in good health. The input for sequencing was peripheral blood, taken on day 0 of AZD1222 vaccination. CDR3 protein: CASSVDSAGGYGYTF. The CDR3 region has the DNA TGTGCCAGCAGCGTAGATTCAGCCGGAGGATATGGCTACACCTTC.